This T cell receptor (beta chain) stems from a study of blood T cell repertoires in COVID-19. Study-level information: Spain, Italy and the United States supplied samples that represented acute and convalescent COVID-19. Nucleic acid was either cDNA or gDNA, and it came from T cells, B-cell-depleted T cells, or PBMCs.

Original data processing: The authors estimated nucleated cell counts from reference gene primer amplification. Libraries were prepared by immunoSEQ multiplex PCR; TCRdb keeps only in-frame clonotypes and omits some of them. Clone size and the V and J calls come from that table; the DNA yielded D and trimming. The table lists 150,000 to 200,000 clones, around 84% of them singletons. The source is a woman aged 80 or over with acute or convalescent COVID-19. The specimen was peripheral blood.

In nucleotides, the CDR3 is TGTGCCAGCAGACCCTCGACAGGGGAAAATGAAAAACTGTTTTTT. Its protein is CASRPSTGENEKLFF. The chain is built from TRBV28 and TRBJ1-4, with 8 bases aligning to TRBD1. V was clipped by 6 bases and J by 5 bases; unmatched bases: 8. The CDR3 runs 15 residues. Looked up from germline, CDR1 is MDHEN and CDR2 is SYDVKM. The variable domain in full, with the rest retrieved from reference TRBV28 and TRBJ1-4, is DVKVTQSSRYLVKRTGEKVFLECVQDMDHENMFWYRQDPGLGLRLIYFSYDVKMKEKGDIPEGYSVSREKKERFSLILESASTNQTSMYLCASRPSTGENEKLFFGSGTQLSVL.